The TCR beta chain under discussion was sequenced for a study of cytomegalovirus exposure and HLA in healthy donors. The CDR3 consists of 16 residues. Unmatched junction bases numbered 9, after V lost 1 base and J lost 9 bases. Germline CDR1 reads LNHDA; CDR2 reads SQIVND (reference sequence). Use of 60 Vbeta and 13 Jbeta primers characterized the PCR. TCRdb's copy holds only in-frame clones and misses some; the assay was immunoSEQ multiplex PCR. The table records around 150,000 clones, 80% to 90% of them present only once. V and J are TRBV19 and TRBJ2-1, with 10 bases matching TRBD2. This TCR was sampled from a man between 18 and 29 years old in good health and CMV-seronegative. Sample: PBMCs. The CDR3 DNA reads as TGTGCCAGTAGTATAGGGCCTAGCGGGAGATTGAGTGAGCAGTTCTTC. Amino acids: CASSIGPSGRLSEQFF.